What follows are 29 T cell receptor beta chains derived from one specimen sequenced in a study of T cells after yellow fever vaccination. TCRdb reanalysed the 5' RACE reads using MiXCR and keeps one entry per CDR3 protein. The data contain a few hundred thousand distinct CDR3 sequences, around 7% of them singletons. Sequenced here: CD4+ T cells sorted from PBMCs, sampled 15 days after the yellow fever booster vaccination. These receptor sequences come from a man younger than 45 who received the YFV17D yellow fever vaccine.

The V and J genes are TRBV19 and TRBJ2-7; TRBD2 aligns across 11 bases. The V gene end was trimmed by 8 bases and the J gene end by 4 bases; junction bases not matched to a gene: 7. In germline, CDR1 is LNHDA, CDR2 SQIVND (reference sequence). This CDR3 has 14 residues. The DNA for the CDR3 is TGTGCCAGTCAGACTAGCGGGACTTCGTACGAGCAGTACTTC. Encoded protein: CASQTSGTSYEQYF.

This clonotype was recorded many times. The rearrangement links TRBV7-3 to TRBJ2-1; 11 positions match TRBD1. V gave up 4 bases and J gave up 8 bases; unmatched junction bases: 7. The germline CDR1 and CDR2 sequences are SGHTA and FQGTGA. The CDR3 totals 15 residues. The CDR3 bases are TGTGCCAGCAGCTCCGGACAGGGGGCAGGAGATGAGCAGTTCTTC. This codes for CASSSGQGAGDEQFF.

This clonotype appeared many times. The J gene is TRBJ2-7, the V gene TRBV18, with D possibly TRBD1 on 6 matching bases. Germline V gene data show CDR1 as KGHSH and CDR2 as LQKENI. The ends were cut back, 6 bases at V and 2 bases at J, with 23 bases in the middle. This CDR3 spans 17 amino acids. The CDR3 sequence: CASSTGRPQGLAYEQYF. The CDR3 region has the DNA TGTGCCAGCTCCACCGGTCGGCCACAGGGCTTAGCCTACGAGCAGTACTTC.

This clonotype was observed a handful of times. This sequence joins TRBV27 and TRBJ2-5; D is tentatively TRBD1 or TRBD2 (5 bases each). The length of the CDR3 is 14 residues. The germline CDR1 and CDR2 sequences are MNHEY and SMNVEV (reference sequence). The ends were cut back, 5 bases at V and 5 bases at J, with 15 bases in the middle. Here the CDR3 DNA reads TGTGCCAGCAGTAAAGGACAACGCGGGGAGACCCAGTACTTC. Protein: CASSKGQRGETQYF.

This chain joins TRBV5-4 and TRBJ2-1; possible D gene TRBD2, 6 bases. The germline V gene encodes CDR1 SGHNT and CDR2 YYREEE (reference sequence). Trimming took off 7 bases at V and 0 bases at J, with 17 bases between the two ends. The CDR3 is made up of 16 amino acids. The CDR3 region is CASAPAPGASYNEQFF. CDR3 sequence (DNA): TGTGCCAGCGCCCCCGCGCCGGGAGCCTCCTACAATGAGCAGTTCTTC.

The chain is built from TRBV5-1 and TRBJ2-7; TRBD2 matches 8 bases. Germline V lookup: CDR1 SGHRS, CDR2 YFSETQ. The V gene end was trimmed by 1 base and the J gene end by 5 bases; junction bases not matched to a gene: 2. There are 13 residues in the CDR3. The CDR3: CASSLLTSDEQYF. DNA of the CDR3: TGCGCCAGCAGCTTGCTGACTAGCGACGAGCAGTACTTC.

The chain is built from TRBV3-1 and TRBJ1-3; D gene unclear. V lost 7 bases and J lost 1, with 11 bases in between. There are 14 residues in the CDR3. Germline assignment: CDR1 LGHDT and CDR2 YNNKEL (reference sequence). For the CDR3, the DNA is TGTGCCAGCAACAGAAGGGCATCTGGAAACACCATATATTTT. As protein: CASNRRASGNTIYF.

This clonotype has at least ten counts. This chain links TRBV15 with TRBJ2-3; D remains ambiguous. The CDR3 loop spans 14 amino acids. Germline V gene data show CDR1 as LNHNV and CDR2 as YYDKDF (reference sequence). Trimming cost V 1 base and J 2 bases, with 7 bases left between them. The CDR3 here is CATSRAGTTDTQYF. The CDR3, as DNA: TGTGCCACCAGCAGAGCGGGTACCACAGATACGCAGTATTTT.

The chain joins TRBV7-6 to TRBJ2-3, with 9 positions matching TRBD2. Losses at the gene ends were 0 bases for V and 4 bases for J; bases not matched to a gene: 8. Germline values: CDR1 SGHVS, CDR2 FNYEAQ. The CDR3 runs to 17 residues. The CDR3 DNA reads TGTGCCAGCAGCTTAGCCGGCGGGGGGGGCAGGGCAGATACGCAGTATTTT. It yields the protein CASSLAGGGGRADTQYF.

A few counts support this clonotype. V gene TRBV5-6 combines with J gene TRBJ2-1; 12 nucleotides agree with TRBD2. The CDR3 loop spans 16 amino acids. J gave up 3 bases and V 2 bases, and 3 bases lay outside the gene matches. CDR1 SGHDT and CDR2 YYEEEE come from the germline V gene. The CDR3 sequence: CASSFGTSGYYNEQFF. DNA for the CDR3: TGTGCCAGCAGCTTCGGGACTAGCGGGTACTACAATGAGCAGTTCTTC.

With regard to this clonotype: A read error may produce the germline difference seen at one junction end. CDR3 sequence (DNA): TGCGCCGGCAGTCACGGTTTAAGGGCCTACGAGCAGTACTTC. It translates to CAGSHGLRAYEQYF. The chain joins TRBV23-1 to TRBJ2-7; D unresolved. TRBV23-1 is recorded as an ORF, its role being uncertain. The CDR3 consists of 14 residues.

V gene TRBV6-5 combines with J gene TRBJ2-3; D possibly corresponds to TRBD2 (6 bases). The CDR3 runs to 12 residues. The ends were cut back, 5 bases at V and 11 bases at J, with 14 bases in the middle. Germline V gene lookup returns CDR1 MNHEY and CDR2 SVGAGI. The chain's CDR3 is CASSTGTARQYF. CDR3 in DNA: TGTGCCAGCAGTACTGGGACTGCGAGGCAGTATTTT.

This clonotype was picked up a small number of times. This chain uses TRBV7-9 with TRBJ1-1; D unclear. The V gene's germline CDR1 is SEHNR and CDR2 FQNEAQ (reference sequence). This CDR3 is 14 amino acids long. Trimming cost V 1 base and J 9 bases, with 15 bases left between them. The CDR3 is CASSLGPDGRKAFF. DNA of the CDR3: TGTGCCAGCAGCTTAGGGCCGGACGGGAGGAAAGCTTTCTTT.

This clonotype was observed many times. The chain joins TRBV7-2 to TRBJ1-6; 7 nucleotides align to TRBD1. The CDR3 is 14 amino acids. Germline CDR1 and CDR2: SGHTA and FQGNSA. Trimming cost V 5 bases and J 6 bases; bases outside gene matches: 4. DNA of the CDR3: TGTGCCAGCAGCCGAGACAGGGCTAATTCACCCCTCCACTTT. Translation gives CASSRDRANSPLHF.

This clonotype was seen a handful of times. The V and J genes are TRBV20-1 and TRBJ2-7, with D possibly TRBD1 on 6 matching bases. Germline V gives CDR1 DFQATT, CDR2 SNEGSKA (reference sequence). The CDR3 is 15 residues long. Trimming left V 0 bases short and J 4 bases short, with 16 bases between. This CDR3 reads CSARDGQLTGYEQYF. CDR3 in DNA: TGCAGTGCTAGAGATGGACAGCTCACTGGGTACGAGCAGTACTTC.

This clonotype was seen a few times. V gene TRBV7-2 combines with J gene TRBJ2-3; D perhaps matches TRBD1 (7 bases). Germline CDR1 and CDR2: SGHTA and FQGNSA. The CDR3 is 14 amino acids. Trimming took 4 bases from V and 8 from J, leaving 16 bases between them. CDR3 residues: CASSSLTGEATQYF. The CDR3 DNA is TGTGCCAGCAGCTCCCTAACAGGGGAGGCTACGCAGTATTTT.

The rearrangement links TRBV11-2 to TRBJ2-2; D gene unclear. The CDR3 sequence is 16 residues long. V lost 1 base, J lost 0 bases, and 9 bases lay in between. Germline V gene data show CDR1 as SGHAT and CDR2 as FQNNGV. DNA for the CDR3: TGTGCCAGCAGCTTAGCTAATATCGCGAACACCGGGGAGCTGTTTTTT. Amino acids: CASSLANIANTGELFF.

This clonotype was recorded a few times. V usage is TRBV20-1 and J usage is TRBJ2-7; 11 bases are a match to TRBD2. V dropped 5 bases and J dropped 6; count of bases not matched to a gene: 12. The V gene's germline CDR1 is DFQATT and CDR2 SNEGSKA (reference sequence). CDR3 length: 15 residues. CDR3 bases: TGCAGTGCTTGGCAGACTAGCGGGAAAATCGGCGAGCAGTACTTC. Translated, it gives CSAWQTSGKIGEQYF.

In its sample, this clonotype was seen many times. The chain recombines TRBV7-3 with TRBJ1-1, with 10 positions matching TRBD1. Germline lookup yields CDR1 SGHTA and CDR2 FQGTGA. The CDR3 length is 14 residues. V dropped 5 bases and J dropped 4; count of bases not matched to a gene: 4. DNA of the CDR3: TGTGCCAGCAGCCAGGGACAGGGGTTCACTGAAGCTTTCTTT. Its translation: CASSQGQGFTEAFF. The full variable domain, its missing parts supplied by reference TRBV7-3 and TRBJ1-1, is GAGVSQTPSNKVTEKGKYVELRCDPISGHTALYWYRQSLGQGPEFLIYFQGTGAADDSGLPNDRFFAVRPEGSVSTLKIQRTERGDSAVYLCASSQGQGFTEAFFGQGTRLTVV.

CDR3 in amino acids: CASSLEGPTYEQYF. In DNA, the CDR3 is TGTGCCAGCAGCTTAGAGGGACCCACCTACGAGCAGTACTTC. The chain uses TRBV7-9 and TRBJ2-7, with D perhaps given as TRBD1 or TRBD2 (5 bases each). Trimming took 1 base from V and 2 from J, leaving 9 bases between them. Germline V gives CDR1 SEHNR, CDR2 FQNEAQ (reference sequence). The CDR3 is made up of 14 amino acids.

The rearrangement joins TRBV7-8 to TRBJ2-5; D is possibly TRBD1 (5 bases). The V end was cut by 7 bases, the J end by 9 bases, with 18 bases between. CDR3 length equals 13 residues. CDR1 and CDR2 from the germline V gene are SGHVS and FQNEAQ. CDR3 bases: TGTGCCAGCAACATGGACACGGAAGGGGCCCAGTACTTC. Its protein product is CASNMDTEGAQYF.

The chain uses TRBV2 and TRBJ1-6; D is uncertain. Germline CDR1 reads SNHLY; CDR2 reads FYNNEI. The CDR3 extends over 16 amino acids. V gave up 4 bases and J gave up 4 bases, with 14 bases separating them. For the CDR3, the DNA is TGTGCCAGCAGTGTATCGTCTCAAGCGTATAATTCACCCCTCCACTTT. As protein: CASSVSSQAYNSPLHF.

The V gene is TRBV7-2, the J gene TRBJ2-5; D is perhaps TRBD2 (5 bases). Germline CDR1 is SGHTA and CDR2 is FQGNSA. This CDR3 region has 15 residues. With 0 bases removed from V and 2 bases from J, the gap between germline ends came to 10 bases. In DNA form, the CDR3 reads TGTGCCAGCAGCTTAGCTAGCCTAGCTCAAGAGACCCAGTACTTC. Amino acids: CASSLASLAQETQYF.

CDR3 amino acids: CASSQNPGQGAFYEQFF. CDR3 bases: TGTGCCAGCAGCCAAAATCCGGGACAGGGGGCTTTCTATGAGCAGTTCTTC. The chain carries TRBV14 and TRBJ2-1, with TRBD1 matching 12 bases. V lost 2 bases, J lost 8 bases, and 10 bases stayed unmatched. The CDR3 has 17 amino acids. The germline V gene encodes CDR1 SGHDN and CDR2 FVKESK.

This clonotype was picked up many times. The chain couples TRBV28 to TRBJ2-3; D uncertain. Trimming cost V 6 bases and J 3 bases, with 19 bases left between them. CDR3 length equals 16 residues. Germline values: CDR1 MDHEN, CDR2 SYDVKM. This CDR3 is CASSPSLRVGTDTQYF. CDR3 bases: TGTGCCAGCAGCCCCTCCCTCCGGGTTGGGACAGATACGCAGTATTTT. Using reference TRBV28 and TRBJ2-3 for the parts outside the CDR3, the full variable domain is DVKVTQSSRYLVKRTGEKVFLECVQDMDHENMFWYRQDPGLGLRLIYFSYDVKMKEKGDIPEGYSVSREKKERFSLILESASTNQTSMYLCASSPSLRVGTDTQYFGPGTRLTVL.

A few counts support this clonotype. The chain has TRBV28 and TRBJ2-5; TRBD2 is a possible D gene (6 bases). V lost 5 bases and J lost 5, with 18 bases in between. This CDR3 comprises 15 residues. The V gene's germline CDR1 is MDHEN and CDR2 SYDVKM. CDR3 sequence reads: CASSAPGGLAETQYF. The CDR3 nucleotides are TGTGCCAGCAGTGCGCCCGGGGGTCTCGCGGAGACCCAGTACTTC.

This chain links TRBV3-1 with TRBJ1-1, with D uncertain. Trimming took 0 bases from V and 6 from J, leaving 11 bases between them. Germline V lookup: CDR1 LGHDT, CDR2 YNNKEL (reference sequence). This CDR3 contains 14 residues. CDR3 residues: CASSQDTRWSEAFF. In DNA form, the CDR3 reads TGTGCCAGCAGCCAAGATACAAGGTGGTCTGAAGCTTTCTTT.

There are a few counts of this clonotype. The rearrangement uses TRBV20-1 and TRBJ1-5; no firm D call. Germline V CDR1 and CDR2: DFQATT, SNEGSKA (reference sequence). The V end lost 0 bases, the J end lost 9 bases, and 18 bases lay between the germline ends. The CDR3 has 15 residues. The CDR3 DNA reads TGCAGTGCTAGAGATTCAGGAGGGCGACTCCGGCCCCAGCATTTT. Translating gives CSARDSGGRLRPQHF.

This clonotype was seen ten or more times. The chain couples TRBV20-1 to TRBJ2-5; 7 bases are shared with TRBD1. Trimming cost V 4 bases and J 0 bases; bases outside gene matches: 8. The CDR3 loop spans 15 amino acids. Germline-derived CDR1 and CDR2 are DFQATT and SNEGSKA (reference sequence). This CDR3 is CSAKTGAPNQETQYF. CDR3 DNA: TGCAGTGCTAAAACAGGGGCCCCAAACCAAGAGACCCAGTACTTC.